The TCR beta chain under discussion was sequenced for a study of blood T cell repertoires in COVID-19 (dated by TCRdb to 2020 to 2021). For the wider study: Samples covering the acute and convalescent phases of COVID-19 were provided by collaborators in the United States, Italy and Spain. Where available, HLA class I and class II types were obtained from metadata supplied by the sample provider rather than from assay-based typing. The prospective study material was composed of cDNA or gDNA derived from T cells, B-cell-depleted T cells, or PBMCs. A de-identified subject ID, COVID-19 status, age in years and sex were almost always included in the sample metadata. The repertoires were released in a freely available public database intended as a resource for research on the immune response to SARS-CoV-2. The samples were drawn from two sources: the first 160 participants of the ongoing ImmuneRACE study, and fewer than 1,500 subjects contributed by 6 global collaborators. Subjects who had been exposed to COVID-19, were actively infected with it, or had recovered from it provided the deeply sampled blood TCRbeta repertoires that made up the dataset. The full study reports these points: How much clinical and demographic metadata was included differed by source and by participant, and the metadata was provided uncurated.

TCRbeta CDR3 regions were amplified from genomic DNA using the immunoSEQ Assay, a bias-controlled multiplex PCR. On the study's bioinformatics: Nucleated cell counts per sample were estimated from amplification of reference gene primers within the assay. Sequence reads were collapsed and filtered to measure the absolute abundance of every unique TCRbeta CDR3 rearrangement. For each sample, productive Simpson clonality was calculated as the square root of Simpson's diversity index over productive rearrangements. The table comes from immuneACCESS by way of TCRdb, which keeps in-frame sequences with V and J called. Part of the clones is missing from these tables; in studies checked, under half for an unresolved V gene and the rest for unknown reasons. D and trimming come from the DNA, and the V and J calls and clone size come from that table. The sample table records fewer than 250,000 clones; 70% to 90% of these occur just once. The ten largest clones represent 10% to 11% of the sample.

The CDR3 runs 16 residues from the cysteine to the phenylalanine. The only DNA kept is the CDR3, 48 bases in frame from the first base. For CDR1 and CDR2, the germline V gene lists SGHTA and FQGNSA. The V end loses 3 bases and the J end loses 4 bases, and a stretch of 17 bases separates them. Participants in the prospective study were enrolled through a virtual design, were aged roughly 18 to 100 years, and lived in 24 United States geographic areas. In the prospective study, participants were assigned to cohorts based on the clinical history participants reported in a screening survey and a study questionnaire. For ImmuneRACE Cohort 3, a participant was defined as recovered based on two consecutive negative NP/OP PCR tests, clearance by a healthcare professional, or resolution of symptoms. Mobile phlebotomists in the prospective study collected whole blood, serum and a nasopharyngeal or oropharyngeal swab from every participant. Participants in the prospective study had the option to provide additional blood draws and questionnaires over an approximately 2-month period. Before DNA extraction, blood samples from the prospective study were shipped at room temperature or frozen.

A word on this clone: Its antigen remains undetermined. Within one base of it there is no much larger clone, and no base qualities were kept.

The sample was PBMCs or T cells enriched from blood (not recorded which). The V gene is TRBV7-2 and the J gene is TRBJ2-3, and perhaps TRBD2 as D gene, on 6 matching bases. The sequence derives from a young man who had recovered from COVID-19. CDR3 loop: CASSFVSTSLADTQYF. The bases read TGTGCCAGCAGCTTCGTCTCGACTAGTCTGGCAGATACGCAGTATTTT.